Each of the 12 T cell receptor beta chains below was sequenced from the same sample in a study of shared clonotypes between healthy human individuals. Only CD45RO-negative cells positively selected for CCR7 counted as naive CD8 cells, so terminally differentiated effector memory CD45RA+ cells were excluded. The method was immunoSEQ multiplex PCR; TCRdb's version includes in-frame clones alone and lacks a portion of them. The table includes approximately 2,200,000 clones, about 92% detected once. Sequenced sample: naive CD8+ T cells from PBMCs. These receptors all come from a man aged 18 to 30 in good health. Some clones in this sample may be carry-over from other donors' samples.

Of note for this clone: At the DNA level, this CDR3 is encoded by other sequences in the same sample as well. The V and J genes are TRBV5-1 and TRBJ1-3; 8 nucleotides agree with TRBD1. Trimming removed 5 bases from V and 0 bases from J; junction bases left unmatched: 4. The germline V gene has CDR1 SGHRS and CDR2 YFSETQ. CDR3 length equals 15 residues. The CDR3 DNA reads TGCGCCAGCAGTTTCGACAGGGGCTCTGGAAACACCATATATTTT. It is translated as CASSFDRGSGNTIYF.

The chain combines TRBV27 with TRBJ1-2; a possible D gene is TRBD1 (6 bases). From germline, CDR1 is MNHEY and CDR2 SMNVEV (reference sequence). The CDR3 is 14 residues long. V lost 8 bases to trimming and J lost 4 bases, with 17 bases between them. The CDR3 is CASRFRGTGYGYTF. The DNA of the CDR3 is TGTGCCAGCCGGTTTAGGGGGACGGGCTATGGCTACACCTTC.

The chain is built from TRBV7-2 and TRBJ2-7, with D unclear. The CDR3 contains 17 residues. Trimming pared 2 bases from V and 4 bases from J, leaving 21 bases between. Germline assignment: CDR1 SGHTA and CDR2 FQGNSA. CDR3 DNA: TGTGCCAGCAGCTTACCCCTGAAAGACCCCAGAAGATACGAGCAGTACTTC. Its translation is CASSLPLKDPRRYEQYF.

The CDR3 nucleotides are TGCGCCAGCAGCCACGACCGGGACAGTCGTCTTGAGCAGTTCTTC. Its protein is CASSHDRDSRLEQFF. The rearrangement links TRBV4-3 to TRBJ2-1, with 7 bases identical to TRBD1. The ends lost 3 bases at V and 9 bases at J; junction bases unmatched: 11. CDR3 length equals 15 residues. Germline V lookup: CDR1 LGHNA, CDR2 YSLEER.

The rearrangement links TRBV4-1 to TRBJ2-1, with D perhaps given as TRBD1 or TRBD2 (5 bases each). Trimming cost V 1 base and J 2 bases, with 12 bases left between them. This CDR3 has 16 amino acids. Germline assignment: CDR1 MGHRA and CDR2 YSYEKL. The CDR3 loop is CASSQGDPRTYNEQFF. CDR3 DNA: TGCGCCAGCAGCCAAGGGGACCCGCGAACCTACAATGAGCAGTTCTTC.

Remarks on this clone: Other DNA sequences in this sample translate to the same CDR3. This chain connects TRBV29-1 to TRBJ2-7; D is uncertain. The CDR3 spans 12 residues. V was pared by 2 bases and J by 1 base, with 6 bases between. CDR1 is SQVTM, CDR2 ANQGSEA, per germline. DNA for the CDR3: TGCAGCGTTGAACTCGGGTCCTACGAGCAGTACTTC. It specifies CSVELGSYEQYF.

In regard to this clone: This CDR3 is also generated by other DNA sequences in the sample. The chain carries TRBV5-6 and TRBJ2-1; D is unresolved. Trimming removed 1 base at V and 4 bases at J, with 3 bases between. This CDR3 is 12 amino acids long. Germline V gives CDR1 SGHDT, CDR2 YYEEEE. CDR3 loop: CASSLYYNEQFF. Written as DNA, the CDR3 is TGTGCCAGCAGCTTGTATTACAATGAGCAGTTCTTC.

The chain recombines TRBV25-1 with TRBJ1-2; weak D call: TRBD1 (6 bases). This CDR3 comprises 15 residues. The V gene's germline CDR1 is MGHDK and CDR2 SYGVNS. V shed 5 bases and J shed 1 base, with 14 bases lying between them. The chain's CDR3 is CASSPTGILNYGYTF. CDR3 nucleotide sequence: TGTGCCAGCAGTCCTACAGGGATCCTTAACTATGGCTACACCTTC.

V is TRBV7-9 and J is TRBJ2-6; D is unresolved. The length of the CDR3 is 16 residues. V lost 1 base, J lost 2 bases, and 9 bases lay in between. Looked up from germline, CDR1 is SEHNR and CDR2 is FQNEAQ (reference sequence). In DNA, the CDR3 is TGTGCCAGCAGCTTAGTAGCTGGGCCTGGGGCCAACGTCCTGACTTTC. Encoded protein: CASSLVAGPGANVLTF.

The CDR3 sequence: CASLPDRDFQPQHF. In nucleotides, the CDR3 is TGTGCCAGCCTCCCGGACAGGGATTTTCAGCCCCAGCATTTT. The J gene is TRBJ1-5, the V gene TRBV28, with TRBD1 matching over 8 bases. The CDR3 runs to 14 residues. Germline loops: CDR1 MDHEN, CDR2 SYDVKM. J was trimmed by 6 bases and V by 8 bases; bases with no gene match: 9.

This clone was detected once. The genes are TRBV15 and TRBJ2-7; D is undetermined. Trimming left V 1 base short and J 0 bases short, with 4 bases between. The CDR3 has 13 amino acids. Germline values: CDR1 LNHNV, CDR2 YYDKDF (reference sequence). The CDR3 sequence: CATSRVPSYEQYF. For the CDR3, the DNA is TGTGCCACCAGCAGAGTTCCCTCCTACGAGCAGTACTTC.

The chain recombines TRBV9 with TRBJ2-1; 10 positions match TRBD2. Looked up from germline, CDR1 is SGDLS and CDR2 is YYNGEE. The junction had 6 bases not matched to a gene; V was cut back by 4 bases and J by 5 bases. The CDR3 covers 15 residues. CDR3 protein: CASSTSGRDDNEQFF. The CDR3 coding sequence is TGTGCCAGCAGCACGAGCGGGAGGGACGACAATGAGCAGTTCTTC.